A single sample gave rise to the 17 T cell receptor beta chains below, sequenced in a study of blood T cell repertoires in COVID-19. The repertoire was sequenced with immunoSEQ multiplex PCR; TCRdb's copy has only in-frame clones and lacks some. The sample records about 140,000 clones, more than 65% being singletons. The specimen was peripheral blood. Receptors were obtained from a man older than 75 with acute or convalescent COVID-19.

The CDR3 DNA follows: TGTGCCAGCAGCCTTCGCACGGCCCCGAGAGGAGCTTTCTTT. Amino acid sequence: CASSLRTAPRGAFF. V and J are TRBV3-1 (or the pseudogene TRBV3-2) and TRBJ1-1, with no clear D. The CDR3 is 14 amino acids. The ends were cut back, 4 bases at V and 10 bases at J, with 19 bases in the middle. Germline CDR1 reads LGHDT; CDR2 reads YNNKEL (reference sequence).

The chain links TRBV27 to TRBJ2-7; tentative D call: TRBD1 (5 bases). Germline assignment: CDR1 MNHEY and CDR2 SMNVEV (reference sequence). Between the trimmed V and J ends, which lost 9 bases and 2 bases, there was a span of 20 bases. CDR3 length: 15 amino acids. The CDR3: CASQSIRQQTYEQYF. The CDR3 DNA is TGTGCCAGTCAATCGATAAGACAGCAAACCTACGAGCAGTACTTC.

The chain couples TRBV5-1 to TRBJ2-7, with 8 bases matching TRBD1. Trimming removed 4 bases from V and 3 bases from J; junction bases left unmatched: 6. This CDR3 has 14 amino acids. Per germline, CDR1 SGHRS and CDR2 YFSETQ. The CDR3 loop is CASSMPGGVYEQYF. DNA of the CDR3: TGCGCCAGCAGCATGCCAGGGGGCGTCTACGAGCAGTACTTC.

The chain combines TRBV27 with TRBJ2-6, with D hard to call. Trimming stripped 6 bases from V and 0 bases from J, with 12 bases between. CDR3 length: 16 residues. The germline V gene encodes CDR1 MNHEY and CDR2 SMNVEV (reference sequence). CDR3 amino acids: CASRPNLLSGANVLTF. DNA for the CDR3: TGTGCCAGCAGGCCTAACCTCCTCTCTGGGGCCAACGTCCTGACTTTC.

The chain recombines TRBV6-6 with TRBJ2-7, with D possibly TRBD1 on 5 matching bases. This CDR3 has 15 residues. CDR1 is MNHNY, CDR2 SVGAGI, per germline (reference sequence). V was trimmed by 5 bases and J by 2 bases, leaving 16 bases between them. The CDR3 loop is CASSLDSPPTYEQYF. In DNA, the CDR3 is TGTGCCAGCAGTCTTGACAGTCCACCCACCTACGAGCAGTACTTC.

The gene calls are TRBV5-4 and TRBJ1-6, with a weak D call TRBD1 (5 bases). Trimming took 5 bases from V and 6 from J, leaving 12 bases between them. CDR3 length: 14 residues. CDR1 SGHNT and CDR2 YYREEE come from the germline V gene (reference sequence). CDR3: CASSPGQSNSPLHF. CDR3 DNA: TGTGCCAGCAGTCCAGGACAATCTAATTCACCCCTCCACTTT. Full variable domain (rest looked up from reference TRBV5-4 and TRBJ1-6): ETGVTQSPTHLIKTRGQQVTLRCSSQSGHNTVSWYQQALGQGPQFIFQYYREEENGRGNFPPRFSGLQFPNYSSELNVNALELDDSALYLCASSPGQSNSPLHFGNGTRLTVT.

CDR3 amino acids: CASRAQGYTGELFF. Here the CDR3 DNA reads TGTGCCAGCAGGGCACAGGGGTACACCGGGGAGCTGTTTTTT. The chain is built from TRBV6-4 and TRBJ2-2; TRBD1 agrees at 7 bases. The germline V gene encodes CDR1 MRHNA and CDR2 SNTAGT. The V gene end was trimmed by 6 bases and the J gene end by 3 bases; junction bases not matched to a gene: 4. This CDR3 is built from 14 residues.

J is TRBJ2-5 and V is TRBV3-1 (or the pseudogene TRBV3-2), with D possibly being TRBD2 (6 bases). Trimming left V 4 bases short and J 4 bases short, with 22 bases between. This CDR3 is 17 amino acids long. Per the germline V gene, CDR1 is LGHDT and CDR2 is YNNKEL (reference sequence). CDR3 sequence (DNA): TGTGCCAGCAGCCCACCTCGTAGACACCTGGGGGGAGAGACCCAGTACTTC. Translating gives CASSPPRRHLGGETQYF.

The chain employs TRBV6-1 and TRBJ1-5; no reliable D call. CDR1 and CDR2 from the germline V gene are MNHNS and SASEGT. Trimming stripped 2 bases from V and 7 bases from J, with 12 bases between. The CDR3 spans 14 residues. DNA for the CDR3: TGTGCCAGCAGTGAAACGCGGGTTGGACAGCCCCAGCATTTT. Protein sequence: CASSETRVGQPQHF.

This clone came up a few times. The rearrangement joins TRBV15 to TRBJ1-5, with D perhaps TRBD1 (5 bases). The CDR3 has 15 residues. The V end lost 0 bases, the J end lost 3 bases, and 9 bases lay between the germline ends. CDR1 and CDR2 from the germline V gene are LNHNV and YYDKDF (reference sequence). CDR3: CATSRDGGINQPQHF. For the CDR3, the DNA is TGTGCCACCAGCAGAGACGGGGGGATCAATCAGCCCCAGCATTTT.

In nucleotides, the CDR3 is TGTGCCACCAGCAGCTTAACATATGAGCAGTTCTTC. Its translation: CATSSLTYEQFF. V is TRBV15 and J is TRBJ2-1; D is ambiguous. V was pared by 3 bases and J by 8 bases, with 8 bases between. The germline CDR1 and CDR2 sequences are LNHNV and YYDKDF (reference sequence). The CDR3 covers 12 residues. The complete variable domain, with remaining parts taken from reference TRBV15 and TRBJ2-1, reads DAMVIQNPRYQVTQFGKPVTLSCSQTLNHNVMYWYQQKSSQAPKLLFHYYDKDFNNEADTPDNFQSRRPNTSFCFLDIRSPGLGDTAMYLCATSSLTYEQFFGPGTRLTVL.

This clone was seen more than once but under ten times. The rearrangement joins TRBV10-3 to TRBJ2-1, with a possible D match to TRBD2 (5 bases). There are 13 residues in the CDR3. CDR1 and CDR2 (germline): ENHRY, SYGVKD. The germline V and J ends were trimmed by 0 bases and 9 bases, with 9 bases remaining between them. The CDR3 region has the DNA TGTGCCATCAGTGAGTCGAACGAGGGTGAGCAGTTCTTC. The encoded protein is CAISESNEGEQFF.

The V call is TRBV5-1, the J call TRBJ1-3; unclear D gene. This CDR3 comprises 13 residues. Trimming took off 4 bases at V and 4 bases at J, with 9 bases between the two ends. CDR1 is SGHRS and CDR2 is YFSETQ in the germline V gene. The CDR3 DNA reads TGCGCCAGCAGCATCGGGTTCGGAAACACCATATATTTT. Translation: CASSIGFGNTIYF.

This clone was recorded a few times. This sequence joins TRBV7-8 and TRBJ1-6, with 10 bases identical to TRBD1. With 2 bases clipped from V and 3 bases from J, the junction kept 7 bases outside the gene matches. The CDR3 runs 18 residues. The germline V gene encodes CDR1 SGHVS and CDR2 FQNEAQ. CDR3: CASSLSDRGQFYNSPLHF. The CDR3 nucleotides are TGTGCCAGCAGCTTATCCGACAGGGGGCAGTTCTATAATTCACCCCTCCACTTT.

V usage is TRBV4-3 and J usage is TRBJ2-1; TRBD2 matches at 8 bases. Germline values: CDR1 LGHNA, CDR2 YSLEER. This CDR3 is 15 amino acids long. J was trimmed by 5 bases and V by 1 base; bases with no gene match: 4. The CDR3: CASSQAGGPDNEQFF. The CDR3 coding sequence is TGCGCCAGCAGCCAAGCGGGGGGGCCCGACAATGAGCAGTTCTTC.

The V and J genes are TRBV29-1 and TRBJ2-3, with D unresolved. V lost 6 bases and J 5 bases, leaving 9 bases between the germline ends. This CDR3 comprises 11 residues. CDR1 and CDR2 (germline): SQVTM, ANQGSEA. CDR3 sequence: CSVGDLDTQYF. For the CDR3, the DNA is TGCAGCGTGGGCGACTTAGATACGCAGTATTTT.

The CDR3 DNA sequence: TGTGCCAGCAGCGCGACAGGGTTACGGAATCAGCCCCAGCATTTT. This codes for CASSATGLRNQPQHF. The V gene is TRBV7-2, the J gene TRBJ1-5; 7 bases are shared with TRBD1. Trimming took 5 bases from V and 4 from J; bases not matched to a gene: 8. The CDR3 loop spans 15 amino acids. CDR1 is SGHTA, CDR2 FQGNSA, per germline.